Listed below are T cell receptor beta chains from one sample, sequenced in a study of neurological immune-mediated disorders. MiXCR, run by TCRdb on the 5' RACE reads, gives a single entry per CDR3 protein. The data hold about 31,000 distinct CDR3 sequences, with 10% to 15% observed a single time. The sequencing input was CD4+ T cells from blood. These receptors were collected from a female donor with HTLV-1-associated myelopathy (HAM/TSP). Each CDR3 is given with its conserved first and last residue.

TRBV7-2 CASSLAPPSTDTQYF
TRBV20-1 CSARESNTGELFF
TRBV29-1 CSVVDRGHRETQYF
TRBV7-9 CASSFYICSARQQITDTQYF
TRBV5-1 CASSSTGGRDQPQHF
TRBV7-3 CASSFYICSARGDWGYEQYF
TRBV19 CASSFSNRGEKLFF
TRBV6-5 CASRSREKNNEKLFF
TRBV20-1 CSATLGGRPEQFF
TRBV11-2 CASSPAGGINTEDLFF
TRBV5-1 CASSPLGDTTGELFF
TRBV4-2 CASSQESSTREQYF
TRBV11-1 CASSLSELVETQYF
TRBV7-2 CASSLDGPSYNEQFF
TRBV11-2 CASSLAGGDRPFF
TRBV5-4 CASSLAGGGTDTQYF